This T cell receptor (beta chain) comes out of a study of technical replicates of blood from a handful of donors. The protocol was immunoSEQ multiplex PCR, while the TCRdb copy is restricted to in-frame clones and leaves out a portion. The sample carries approximately 85,000 clones, roughly 94% recorded once. The CDR3 spans 18 residues. Trimming took off 3 bases at V and 3 bases at J, with 20 bases between the two ends. CDR1 is LNHDA and CDR2 is SQIVND in the germline V gene (reference sequence). Sequencing input: T cells isolated from PBMCs. This clonotype was obtained from a human donor in good health. J is TRBJ2-2 and V is TRBV19; D perhaps matches TRBD1 (6 bases). CDR3 sequence reads: CASSILAGRDIYTGELFF. CDR3 sequence (DNA): TGTGCCAGTAGTATTTTAGCTGGCAGGGACATATACACCGGGGAGCTGTTTTTT.